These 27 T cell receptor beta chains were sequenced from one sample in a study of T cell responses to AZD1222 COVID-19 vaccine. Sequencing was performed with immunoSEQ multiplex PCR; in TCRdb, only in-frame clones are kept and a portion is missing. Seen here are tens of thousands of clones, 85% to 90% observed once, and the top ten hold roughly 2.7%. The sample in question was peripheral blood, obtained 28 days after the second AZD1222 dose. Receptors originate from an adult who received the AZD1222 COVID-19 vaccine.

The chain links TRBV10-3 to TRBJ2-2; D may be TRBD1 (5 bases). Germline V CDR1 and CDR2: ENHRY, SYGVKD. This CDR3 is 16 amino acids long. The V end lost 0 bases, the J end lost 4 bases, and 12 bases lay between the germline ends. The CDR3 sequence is CAISESTGSFTGELFF. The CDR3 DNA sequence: TGTGCCATCAGTGAGTCTACAGGATCATTCACCGGGGAGCTGTTTTTT.

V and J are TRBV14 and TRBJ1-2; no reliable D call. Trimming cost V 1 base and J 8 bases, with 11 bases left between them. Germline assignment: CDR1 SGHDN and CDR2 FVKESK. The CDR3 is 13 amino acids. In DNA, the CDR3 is TGTGCCAGCAGCCAAGCCGGGGTGGGAGGCTACACCTTC. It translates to CASSQAGVGGYTF.

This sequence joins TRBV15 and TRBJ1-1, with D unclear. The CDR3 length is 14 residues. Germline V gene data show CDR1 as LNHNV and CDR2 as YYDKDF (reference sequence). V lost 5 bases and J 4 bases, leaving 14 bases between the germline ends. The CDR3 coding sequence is TGTGCCACCAGCGCCGGAGGGTTGGTCACTGAAGCTTTCTTT. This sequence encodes CATSAGGLVTEAFF.

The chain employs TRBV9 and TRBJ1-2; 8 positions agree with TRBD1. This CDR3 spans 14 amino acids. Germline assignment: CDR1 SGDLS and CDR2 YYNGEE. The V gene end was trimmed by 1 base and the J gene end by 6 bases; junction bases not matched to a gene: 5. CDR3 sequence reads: CASSVLAGGNGYTF. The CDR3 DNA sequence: TGTGCCAGCAGCGTACTGGCAGGGGGCAATGGCTACACCTTC.

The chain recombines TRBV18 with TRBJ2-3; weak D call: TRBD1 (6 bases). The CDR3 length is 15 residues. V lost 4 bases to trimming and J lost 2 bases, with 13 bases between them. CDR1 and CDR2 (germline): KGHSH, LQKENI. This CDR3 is CASSQTGTITDTQYF. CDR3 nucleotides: TGTGCCAGCTCACAAACCGGGACAATCACAGATACGCAGTATTTT.

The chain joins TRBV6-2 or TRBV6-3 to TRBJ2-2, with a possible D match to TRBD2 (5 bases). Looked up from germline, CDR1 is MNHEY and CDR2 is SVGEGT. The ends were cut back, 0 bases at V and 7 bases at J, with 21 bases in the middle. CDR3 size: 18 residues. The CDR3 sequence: CASSYSNMASLGSGELFF. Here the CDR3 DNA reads TGTGCCAGCAGTTACTCGAATATGGCGTCCCTGGGGAGCGGGGAGCTGTTTTTT.

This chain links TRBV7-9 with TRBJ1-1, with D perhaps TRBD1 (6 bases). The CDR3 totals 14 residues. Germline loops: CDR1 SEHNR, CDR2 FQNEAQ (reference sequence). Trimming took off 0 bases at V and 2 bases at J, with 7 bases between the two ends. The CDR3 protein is CASSLAQGNTEAFF. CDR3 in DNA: TGTGCCAGCAGCTTAGCACAGGGAAACACTGAAGCTTTCTTT.

The CDR3 spells CSVEDGLWPNEQFF. CDR3 bases: TGCAGCGTTGAAGATGGACTTTGGCCCAATGAGCAGTTCTTC. This chain joins TRBV29-1 and TRBJ2-1; TRBD2 might be the D (5 bases). The CDR3 extends over 14 amino acids. Trimming took 0 bases from V and 6 from J, leaving 12 bases between them. The V gene's germline CDR1 is SQVTM and CDR2 ANQGSEA.

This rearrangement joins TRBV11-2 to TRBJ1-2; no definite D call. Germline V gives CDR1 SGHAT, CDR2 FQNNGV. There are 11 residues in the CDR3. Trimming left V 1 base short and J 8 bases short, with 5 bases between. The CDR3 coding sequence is TGTGCCAGCAGCTTAGTGCGGGGCTACACCTTC. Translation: CASSLVRGYTF.

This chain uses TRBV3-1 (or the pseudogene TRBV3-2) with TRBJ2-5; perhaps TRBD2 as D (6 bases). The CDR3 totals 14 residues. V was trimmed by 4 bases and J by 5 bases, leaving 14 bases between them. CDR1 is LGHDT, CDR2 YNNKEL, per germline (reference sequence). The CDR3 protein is CASSPRTTEETQYF. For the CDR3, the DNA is TGTGCCAGCAGCCCCCGGACTACCGAGGAGACCCAGTACTTC.

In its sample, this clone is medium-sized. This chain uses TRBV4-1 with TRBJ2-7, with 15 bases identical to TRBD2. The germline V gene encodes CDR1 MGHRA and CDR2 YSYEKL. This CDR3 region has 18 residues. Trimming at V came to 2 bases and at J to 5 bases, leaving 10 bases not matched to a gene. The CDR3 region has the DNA TGCGCCAGCAGCCAACCGGGACTAGCGGGAGGAGATGGAAACGAGCAGTACTTC. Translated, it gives CASSQPGLAGGDGNEQYF.

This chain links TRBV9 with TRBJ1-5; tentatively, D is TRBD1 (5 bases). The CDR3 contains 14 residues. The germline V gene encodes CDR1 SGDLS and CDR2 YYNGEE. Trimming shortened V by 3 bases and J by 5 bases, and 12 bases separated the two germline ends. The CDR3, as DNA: TGTGCCAGCAGCGCGGGGTGGGGGGATCAGCCCCAGCATTTT. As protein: CASSAGWGDQPQHF.

For the CDR3, the DNA is TGCAGTGCTAGTATTATTGGGGGGCTTGGAAATTCACCCCTCCACTTT. It is translated as CSASIIGGLGNSPLHF. This sequence joins TRBV20-1 and TRBJ1-6; D possibly corresponds to TRBD1 (6 bases). Germline V CDR1 and CDR2: DFQATT, SNEGSKA (reference sequence). The CDR3 totals 16 residues. V was clipped by 3 bases and J by 7 bases, with 19 bases between them.

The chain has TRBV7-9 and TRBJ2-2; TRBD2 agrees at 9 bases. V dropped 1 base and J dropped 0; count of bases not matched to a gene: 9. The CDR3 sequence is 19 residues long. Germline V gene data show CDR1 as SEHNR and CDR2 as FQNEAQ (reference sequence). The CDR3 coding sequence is TGTGCCAGCAGCTTAGGGCTAGCGGGGCTCGCAGCGAACACCGGGGAGCTGTTTTTT. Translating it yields CASSLGLAGLAANTGELFF.

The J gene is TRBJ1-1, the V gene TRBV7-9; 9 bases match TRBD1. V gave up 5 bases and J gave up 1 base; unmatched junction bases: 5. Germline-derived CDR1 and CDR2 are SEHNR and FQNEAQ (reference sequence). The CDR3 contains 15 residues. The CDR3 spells CASSPRGQGNTEAFF. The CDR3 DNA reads TGTGCCAGCAGCCCCCGGGGACAGGGGAACACTGAAGCTTTCTTT. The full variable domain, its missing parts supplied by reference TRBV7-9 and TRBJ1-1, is DTGVSQNPRHKITKRGQNVTFRCDPISEHNRLYWYRQTLGQGPEFLTYFQNEAQLEKSRLLSDRFSAERPKGSFSTLEIQRTEQGDSAMYLCASSPRGQGNTEAFFGQGTRLTVV.

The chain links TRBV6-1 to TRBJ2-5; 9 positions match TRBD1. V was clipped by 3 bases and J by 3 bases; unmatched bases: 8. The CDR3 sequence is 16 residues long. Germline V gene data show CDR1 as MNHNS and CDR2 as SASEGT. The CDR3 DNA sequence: TGTGCCAGCAGTGATAGCCTGGGACAGGGAGAAGAGACCCAGTACTTC. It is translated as CASSDSLGQGEETQYF.

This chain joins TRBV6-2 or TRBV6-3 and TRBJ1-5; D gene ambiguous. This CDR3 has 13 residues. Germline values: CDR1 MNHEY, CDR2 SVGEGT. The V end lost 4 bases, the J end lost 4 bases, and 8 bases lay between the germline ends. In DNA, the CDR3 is TGTGCCAGCAGTTCCAGGCTGAATCAGCCCCAGCATTTT. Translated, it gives CASSSRLNQPQHF.

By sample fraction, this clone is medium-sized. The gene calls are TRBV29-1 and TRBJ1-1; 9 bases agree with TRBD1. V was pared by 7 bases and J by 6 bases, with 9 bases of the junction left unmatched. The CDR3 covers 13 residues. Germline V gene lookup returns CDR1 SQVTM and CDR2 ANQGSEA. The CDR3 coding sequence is TGCAGCGCAGGGGGACAGGGAGGCTCTGAAGCTTTCTTT. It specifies CSAGGQGGSEAFF.

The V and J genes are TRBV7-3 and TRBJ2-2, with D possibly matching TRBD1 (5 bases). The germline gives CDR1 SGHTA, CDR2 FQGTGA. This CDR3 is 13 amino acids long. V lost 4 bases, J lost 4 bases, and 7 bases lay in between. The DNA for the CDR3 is TGTGCCAGCAGCTCAGGGTCCACCGGGGAGCTGTTTTTT. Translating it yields CASSSGSTGELFF.

CDR3 nucleotides: TGTGCCAGCAGCCAGGAGCAGTTTACAGATACGCAGTATTTT. Residues: CASSQEQFTDTQYF. The chain joins TRBV14 to TRBJ2-3; the D is unclear. V shed 3 bases and J shed 3 bases, with 10 bases lying between them. The germline V gene encodes CDR1 SGHDN and CDR2 FVKESK. The CDR3 is 14 residues long. Full variable domain (missing parts from reference TRBV14 and TRBJ2-3): EAGVTQFPSHSVIEKGQTVTLRCDPISGHDNLYWYRRVMGKEIKFLLHFVKESKQDESGMPNNRFLAERTGGTYSTLKVQPAELEDSGVYFCASSQEQFTDTQYFGPGTRLTVL.

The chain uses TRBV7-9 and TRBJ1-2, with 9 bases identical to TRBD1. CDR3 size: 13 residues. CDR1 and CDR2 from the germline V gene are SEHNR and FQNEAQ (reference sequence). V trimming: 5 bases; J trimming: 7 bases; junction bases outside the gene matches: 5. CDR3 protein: CASSLDRGRGYTF. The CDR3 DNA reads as TGTGCCAGCAGCCTGGACAGGGGACGTGGCTACACCTTC.

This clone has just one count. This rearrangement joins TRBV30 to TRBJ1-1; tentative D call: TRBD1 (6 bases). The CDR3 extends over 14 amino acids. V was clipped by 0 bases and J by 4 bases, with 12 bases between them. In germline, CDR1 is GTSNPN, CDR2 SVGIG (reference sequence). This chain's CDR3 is CAWSVLEGVTEAFF. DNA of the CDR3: TGTGCCTGGAGTGTACTCGAGGGGGTCACTGAAGCTTTCTTT.

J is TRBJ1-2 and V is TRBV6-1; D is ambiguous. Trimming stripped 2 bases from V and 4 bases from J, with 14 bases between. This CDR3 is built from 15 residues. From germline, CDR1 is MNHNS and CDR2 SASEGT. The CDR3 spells CASSERAGPSYGYTF. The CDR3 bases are TGTGCCAGCAGTGAAAGGGCGGGCCCTTCCTATGGCTACACCTTC.

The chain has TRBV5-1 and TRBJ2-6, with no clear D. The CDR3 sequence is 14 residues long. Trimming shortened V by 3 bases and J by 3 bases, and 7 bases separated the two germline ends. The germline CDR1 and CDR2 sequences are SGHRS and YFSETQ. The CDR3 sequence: CASSSDGGANVLTF. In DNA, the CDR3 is TGCGCCAGCAGCTCGGATGGTGGGGCCAACGTCCTGACTTTC.

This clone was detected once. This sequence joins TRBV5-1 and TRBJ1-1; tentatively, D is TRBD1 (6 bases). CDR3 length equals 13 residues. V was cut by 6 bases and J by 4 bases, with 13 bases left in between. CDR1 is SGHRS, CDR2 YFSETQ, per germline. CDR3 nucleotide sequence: TGCGCCAGCACGAACAGGGTCGGCACTGAAGCTTTCTTT. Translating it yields CASTNRVGTEAFF.

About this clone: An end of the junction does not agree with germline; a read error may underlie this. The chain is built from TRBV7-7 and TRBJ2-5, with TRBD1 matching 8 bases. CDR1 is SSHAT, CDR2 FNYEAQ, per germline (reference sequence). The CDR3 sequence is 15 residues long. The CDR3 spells CASSYRPGGEETQYF. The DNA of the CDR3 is TGTGCTAGCAGCTATCGACCAGGGGGCGAGGAGACCCAGTACTTC.

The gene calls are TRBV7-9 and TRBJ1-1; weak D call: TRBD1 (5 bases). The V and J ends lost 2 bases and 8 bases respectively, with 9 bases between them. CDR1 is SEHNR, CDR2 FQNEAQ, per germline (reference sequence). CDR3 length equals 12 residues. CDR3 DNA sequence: TGTGCCAGCAGCTTAATAGGGGTAGAAGCTTTCTTT. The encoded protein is CASSLIGVEAFF.